This TCR beta chain was sequenced for a study of blood T cells in healthy people across ages. Overall study findings and caveats: The study lacked donor CMV status, which possibly confounded expanded clonotype changes.

Trimming took 5 bases from V and 7 from J; bases not matched to a gene: 16. The CDR3 totals 16 residues. Looked up from germline, CDR1 is SGHTA and CDR2 is FQGNSA. Alongside a J-beta primer mix, a sample-barcoded 5' primer served in a second PCR lasting about 7 to 11 cycles. A template-switch adaptor with 12 random nucleotides tagged each cDNA molecule. Per sample, CDR3-containing paired-end reads numbered at least 2.5 million. From the 5' RACE reads, TCRdb called clonotypes with MiXCR, one entry per CDR3 protein. The repertoire consists of about 690,000 distinct CDR3 sequences, with around 41% occurring once and the leading ten covering approximately 29%. As concerns this clonotype: Its specificity is unknown.

The rearrangement joins TRBV7-2 to TRBJ2-7; the match to TRBD2 covers 8 bases. This TCR came from a man at least 80 years old in good health. What was sequenced was blood. Here the CDR3 reads CASSPTSGQSYNEQYF. In DNA form, the CDR3 reads TGTGCCAGCAGCCCAACTAGCGGTCAGTCCTACAATGAGCAGTACTTC.